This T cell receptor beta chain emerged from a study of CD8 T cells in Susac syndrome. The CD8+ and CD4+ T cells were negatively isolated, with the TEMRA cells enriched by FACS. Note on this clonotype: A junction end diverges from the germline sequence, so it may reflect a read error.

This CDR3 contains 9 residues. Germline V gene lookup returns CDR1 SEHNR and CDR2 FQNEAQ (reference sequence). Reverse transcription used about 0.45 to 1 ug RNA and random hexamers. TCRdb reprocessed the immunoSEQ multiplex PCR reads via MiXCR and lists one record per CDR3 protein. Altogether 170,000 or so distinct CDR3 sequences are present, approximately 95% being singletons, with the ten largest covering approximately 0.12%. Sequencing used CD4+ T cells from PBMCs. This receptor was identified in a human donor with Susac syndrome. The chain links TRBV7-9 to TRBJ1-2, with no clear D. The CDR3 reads CASSLAGDF. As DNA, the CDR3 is TGTGCCAGCAGCTTAGCTGGGGACTTC.